What follows describes a single TCR beta chain. This clonotype was seen more than once but under ten times. Its antigen target is currently unknown. Base qualities are not recorded, but no much larger clone differs from it by a single base. This sample is part of a study of early T cells in non-severe SARS-CoV-2 infection (dated by TCRdb to the early 2020s). For context, the study as a whole: Bulk RNA from unsorted whole blood was used for TCR sequencing, so alpha and beta chains could not be paired. Broader findings and caveats from the paper: VDJdb matching was skewed toward anti-spike CD8 responses and likely underestimated virus-specific expansions by missing private and CD4 specificities.

The germline V end is reduced by 7 bases and the J end by 3 bases; junction bases left unmatched: 4. The CDR1 and CDR2 encoded by the germline V gene are KGHSH and LQKENI. From cysteine to phenylalanine, the CDR3 is 13 amino acids long. Only CDR3 DNA remains: 39 bases, in frame from the first base. A case-control design nested within a healthcare worker cohort in London, UK, was used, with weekly nasopharyngeal swab PCR tests and blood sampling performed. Healthcare workers were recruited between 23 and 31 March 2020, during the week of the UK lockdown, and were followed weekly for up to about 15 weeks. The library was generated by 5' RACE. Sequencing relied on a NextSeq 500. To correct for sequencing error and PCR bias, the TCR library protocol tagged individual cDNA molecules with unique molecular identifiers. Both TCR alpha and beta chains were sequenced, and tight co-correlation was observed between alpha and beta sequence abundances in each sample. From the authors' description of their analysis: Decombinator V4 was used to annotate the V gene, J gene and CDR3 of the TCR sequences. Expanded TCRs were defined as changing significantly between any two time points under a Poisson model with p below 0.0001. TCR abundances were normalised to the total number of TCRs sequenced per sample and were expressed as counts per million. MAIT TCRs were defined by TRAV1-2 paired with TRAJ12, TRAJ20 or TRAJ33, and iNKT TCRs by TRAV10 paired with TRAJ18. VDJdb, accessed 1 November 2021, was searched for CMV, EBV and SARS-CoV-2 annotated TCRs, excluding TCRs annotated for multiple antigens. TCRdb itself trimmed the public reads at Q25 with fastp, ran MiXCR and retained productive beta chains. Rows merge per CDR3 protein into single entries with the most common DNA and genes. TCRdb, not the original authors, processed these V and J calls. The sample records roughly 57,000 distinct CDR3 sequences, less than 15% of which are singletons. The ten largest make up about 9.3% of the sample.

Source: whole blood, taken at baseline. The TCR originated in an adult who was a healthcare worker with PCR-confirmed SARS-CoV-2 infection or an uninfected control (not recorded which). The rearranged segments are TRBV18 and TRBJ2-3; TRBD1 matches 7 bases in the middle. This receptor carries the CDR3 CASWYRGTDTQYF. The nucleotide sequence reads as follows: TGTGCCAGCTGGTACAGGGGTACAGATACGCAGTATTTT.